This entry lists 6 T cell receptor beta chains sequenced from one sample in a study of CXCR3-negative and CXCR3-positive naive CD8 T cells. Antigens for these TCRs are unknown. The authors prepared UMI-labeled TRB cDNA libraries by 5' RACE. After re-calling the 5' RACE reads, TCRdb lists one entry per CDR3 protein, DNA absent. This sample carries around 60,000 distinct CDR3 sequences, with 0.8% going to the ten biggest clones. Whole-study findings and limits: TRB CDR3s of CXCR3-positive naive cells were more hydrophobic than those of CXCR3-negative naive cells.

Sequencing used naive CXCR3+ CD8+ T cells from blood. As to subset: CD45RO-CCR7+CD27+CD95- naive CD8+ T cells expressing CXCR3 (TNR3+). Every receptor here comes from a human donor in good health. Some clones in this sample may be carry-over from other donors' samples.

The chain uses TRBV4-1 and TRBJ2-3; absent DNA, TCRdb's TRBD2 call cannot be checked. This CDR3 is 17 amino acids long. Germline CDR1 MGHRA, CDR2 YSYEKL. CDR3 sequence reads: CASSQESASPSTDTQYF.

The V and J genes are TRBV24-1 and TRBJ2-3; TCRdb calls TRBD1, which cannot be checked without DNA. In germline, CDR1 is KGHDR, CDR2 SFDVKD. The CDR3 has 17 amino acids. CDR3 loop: CATSDPGTFGSTDTQYF.

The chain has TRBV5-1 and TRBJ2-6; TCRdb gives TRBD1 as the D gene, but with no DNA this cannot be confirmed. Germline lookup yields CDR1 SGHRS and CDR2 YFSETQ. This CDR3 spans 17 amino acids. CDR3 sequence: CASSLAPTGDGANVLTF. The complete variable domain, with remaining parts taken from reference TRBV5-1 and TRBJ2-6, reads KAGVTQTPRYLIKTRGQQVTLSCSPISGHRSVSWYQQTPGQGLQFLFEYFSETQRNKGNFPGRFSGRQFSNSRSEMNVSTLELGDSALYLCASSLAPTGDGANVLTFGAGSRLTVL.

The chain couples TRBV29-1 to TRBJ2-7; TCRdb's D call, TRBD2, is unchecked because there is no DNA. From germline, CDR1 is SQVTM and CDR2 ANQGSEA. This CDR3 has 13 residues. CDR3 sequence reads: CSVAGPTSWEQYF.

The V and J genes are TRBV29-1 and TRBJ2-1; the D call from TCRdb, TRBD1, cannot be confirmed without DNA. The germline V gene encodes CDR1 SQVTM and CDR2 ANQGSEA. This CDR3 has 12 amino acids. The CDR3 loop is CSVEDLNPGQFF.

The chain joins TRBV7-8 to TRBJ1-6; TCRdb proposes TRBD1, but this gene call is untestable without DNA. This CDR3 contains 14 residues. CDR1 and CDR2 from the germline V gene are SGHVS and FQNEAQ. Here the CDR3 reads CAPAKLGANSPLHF.